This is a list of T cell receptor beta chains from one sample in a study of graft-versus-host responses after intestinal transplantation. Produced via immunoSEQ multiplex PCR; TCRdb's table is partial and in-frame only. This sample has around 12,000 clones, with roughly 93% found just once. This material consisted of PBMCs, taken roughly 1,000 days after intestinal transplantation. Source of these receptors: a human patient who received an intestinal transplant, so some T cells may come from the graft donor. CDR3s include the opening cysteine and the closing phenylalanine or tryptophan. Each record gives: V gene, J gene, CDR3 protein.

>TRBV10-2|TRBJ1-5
CASRDPRGSNQPQHF
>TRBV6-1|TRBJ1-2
CAGLSGTGVVYTF
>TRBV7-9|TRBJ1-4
CASSRDATNEKLFF
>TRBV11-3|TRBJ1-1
CASSLAGSNTEAFF
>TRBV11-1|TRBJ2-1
CASSLKWNEQFF
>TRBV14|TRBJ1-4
CASSLRTGRHEKLFF
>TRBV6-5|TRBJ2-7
CASSISGTGFYEQYF
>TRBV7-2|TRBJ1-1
CASSLLGTEAFF
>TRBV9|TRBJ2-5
CASSVAGSGSQETQYF
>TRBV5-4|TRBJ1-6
CASRRAGTGTSPLHF
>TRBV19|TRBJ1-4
CASPTTPAGNEKLFF
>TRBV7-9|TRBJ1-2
CASSQHDGGYTF
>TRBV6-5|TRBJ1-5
CASSLGGLYNQPQHF
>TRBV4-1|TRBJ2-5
CASSPPEGGGETQYF
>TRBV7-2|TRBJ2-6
CASSPDRPASGANVLTF
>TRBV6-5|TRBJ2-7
CASSYSPDGSYEQYF
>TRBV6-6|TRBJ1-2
CASSYSAGIYGYTF
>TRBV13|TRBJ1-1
CASTLSGTEAFF
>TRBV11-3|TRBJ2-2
CASSPLGAGELFF
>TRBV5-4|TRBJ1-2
CASSLAGRGNYGYTF
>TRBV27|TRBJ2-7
CASSSSRLAVEQYF
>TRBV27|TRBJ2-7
CASSWDSHPNYEQYF
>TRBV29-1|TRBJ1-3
CSAHRDRGLGGNTIYF
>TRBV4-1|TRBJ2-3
CASGLTDTQYF
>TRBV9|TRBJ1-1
CASGTGGTEAFF
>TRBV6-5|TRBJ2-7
CASSSQGGLWNEQYF
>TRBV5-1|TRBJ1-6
CASSLGTGAWPLHF
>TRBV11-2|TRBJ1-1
CASSGSDRVTEAFF
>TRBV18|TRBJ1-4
CASSRPTATNEKLFF
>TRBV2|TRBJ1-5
CASSEWGNQPQHF
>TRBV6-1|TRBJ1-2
CASSERVYTF
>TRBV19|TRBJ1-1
CASSLAGQTEAFF